This is a list of T cell receptor beta chains from one sample in a study of response to subunit inactivated influenza vaccine. From the RT-PCR reads, TCRdb called clonotypes with MiXCR, one entry per CDR3 protein. This sample has some 500,000 distinct CDR3 sequences, with approximately 15% found just once. This specimen was CD4+ T cells sorted from PBMCs, taken around 2 years after vaccination. All receptors come from a man between 45 and 75 years old who received an inactivated influenza vaccine. CDR3s include the opening cysteine and the closing phenylalanine or tryptophan. Each record gives: V gene, clone size, D gene, J gene, CDR3 protein, CDR3 DNA. D genes are given only for firm matches. The size of a clone is reported for some rows only, either as once, few or many, or as a class for expanded clones.

TRBV5-1	many	NA	TRBJ2-4	CASSYWGRADIQYF	TGCGCCAGCAGCTATTGGGGCAGGGCAGACATTCAGTACTTC
TRBV6-5	NA	NA	TRBJ1-4	CASSYSIVQINEKLFF	TGTGCCAGCAGTTACTCGATAGTACAGATTAATGAAAAACTGTTTTTT
TRBV28	NA	NA	TRBJ1-2	CASSQIYGYTF	TGTGCCAGTAGCCAAATCTATGGCTACACCTTC
TRBV20-1	NA	NA	TRBJ2-5	CSVPPGYGVQETQYF	TGCAGTGTACCCCCCGGATACGGCGTTCAAGAGACCCAGTACTTC
TRBV12-3/TRBV12-4	NA	NA	TRBJ1-6	CASTTTGFNSPLHF	TGTGCCAGCACTACCACCGGATTTAATTCACCCCTCCACTTT
TRBV7-9	NA	TRBD1	TRBJ2-5	CASSLPGQGQQTQYF	TGTGCCAGCAGCTTACCCGGACAGGGACAACAGACCCAGTACTTC
TRBV3-1	few	NA	TRBJ1-3	CASSHRSVGNTIYF	TGTGCCAGCAGCCACAGGTCGGTTGGAAACACCATATATTTT
TRBV5-1	NA	TRBD2	TRBJ2-3	CASKASGGTDTQYF	TGCGCCAGCAAAGCTAGCGGGGGCACAGATACGCAGTATTTT
TRBV5-5	few	NA	TRBJ1-4	CASSLSFSAYNEKLFF	TGTGCCAGCAGCTTGTCTTTTTCGGCTTATAATGAAAAACTGTTTTTT
TRBV20-1	NA	TRBD1	TRBJ2-5	CSASAMGQNQETQYF	TGCAGTGCTAGCGCGATGGGACAGAACCAAGAGACCCAGTACTTC
TRBV20-1	NA	NA	TRBJ2-6	CSARRGRGANVLTF	TGCAGTGCTAGACGGGGTCGTGGGGCCAACGTCCTGACTTTC
TRBV18	once	NA	TRBJ2-1	CASSPPGSLNSYNEQFF	TGTGCCAGCTCACCACCCGGCAGCCTTAACTCCTACAATGAGCAGTTCTTC
TRBV20-1	NA	TRBD1	TRBJ2-5	CSAGQWDRPQETQYF	TGCAGTGCCGGGCAGTGGGACAGGCCCCAAGAGACCCAGTACTTC
TRBV4-3	few	TRBD1	TRBJ2-7	CASSQQTTGIYEQYF	TGCGCCAGCAGCCAACAAACGACAGGGATCTACGAGCAGTACTTC
TRBV24-1	NA	TRBD1	TRBJ2-1	CATEQVNRGEKFF	TGTGCCACCGAACAAGTAAACAGGGGGGAGAAGTTCTTC
TRBV7-8	few	NA	TRBJ1-6	CASSLEGAGRSPLHF	TGTGCCAGCAGCTTAGAAGGCGCTGGCCGCTCACCCCTCCACTTT
TRBV3-1	NA	NA	TRBJ2-7	CASSQLGHLIYEQYF	TGTGCCAGCAGCCAACTGGGACACCTTATCTACGAGCAGTACTTC
TRBV29-1	NA	NA	TRBJ2-7	CSAAGAQGYEQYF	TGCAGCGCGGCGGGGGCACAAGGCTACGAGCAGTACTTC
TRBV18	NA	NA	TRBJ1-3	CASSPQRAGNTIYF	TGTGCCAGCTCACCTCAGAGAGCTGGAAACACCATATATTTT
TRBV28	NA	NA	TRBJ2-5	CASQPGGWRETQYF	TGTGCCAGCCAGCCAGGTGGGTGGAGAGAGACCCAGTACTTC
TRBV3-1	many	NA	TRBJ2-7	CASSQGDGLAYEQYF	TGTGCCAGCAGCCAAGGTGACGGACTCGCCTACGAGCAGTACTTC
TRBV20-1	few	NA	TRBJ2-5	CSASTGYLRETQYF	TGCAGTGCTAGTACGGGGTATCTGCGAGAGACCCAGTACTTC
TRBV29-1	NA	NA	TRBJ2-5	CSVRAVEETQYF	TGCAGCGTCCGGGCGGTGGAAGAGACCCAGTACTTC
TRBV4-3	many	TRBD2	TRBJ2-7	CASSQVPGGSYEQYF	TGCGCCAGCAGCCAAGTTCCGGGAGGCTCCTACGAGCAGTACTTC
TRBV20-1	NA	TRBD1	TRBJ2-1	CSARDYRGIEQFF	TGCAGTGCTAGAGATTACAGGGGAATTGAGCAGTTCTTC
TRBV27	NA	NA	TRBJ2-7	CASSFTGTYEQYF	TGTGCCAGCAGTTTTACAGGGACCTACGAGCAGTACTTC
TRBV12-3/TRBV12-4	NA	TRBD1	TRBJ1-1	CASSNDRGFDTEAFF	TGTGCCAGCAGTAACGACAGGGGGTTCGACACTGAAGCTTTCTTT
TRBV10-3	NA	NA	TRBJ1-2	CASSASTQDSSNYGYTF	TGTGCCAGCAGTGCTTCGACTCAAGACAGTTCTAACTATGGCTACACCTTC
TRBV7-9	few	NA	TRBJ1-2	CASSLGSGNGYTF	TGTGCCAGCAGCTTAGGGTCAGGGAATGGCTACACCTTC
TRBV19	NA	NA	TRBJ1-5	CASSIRTLGNQPQHF	TGTGCCAGTAGTATCCGGACACTCGGCAATCAGCCCCAGCATTTT
TRBV29-1	NA	NA	TRBJ1-1	CSVVTEGTEAFF	TGCAGCGTTGTGACGGAAGGCACTGAAGCTTTCTTT
TRBV6-2/TRBV6-3	NA	NA	TRBJ1-1	CASSYVGGVEAFF	TGTGCCAGCAGTTACGTCGGTGGGGTAGAAGCTTTCTTT
TRBV20-1	few	NA	TRBJ2-7	CSARIPGTSTYEQYF	TGCAGTGCTAGAATACCCGGGACAAGTACCTACGAGCAGTACTTC
TRBV24-1	few	NA	TRBJ2-2	CATSDSSRGNTGELFF	TGTGCCACCAGTGATTCGAGCAGGGGAAACACCGGGGAGCTGTTTTTT
TRBV12-5	NA	NA	TRBJ2-1	CASGLESGSEQFF	TGTGCTAGTGGTTTGGAGTCCGGGAGTGAGCAGTTCTTC
TRBV7-2	many	TRBD1	TRBJ2-7	CASSFTGGSNEQYF	TGTGCCAGCAGCTTTACAGGGGGCTCGAACGAGCAGTACTTC